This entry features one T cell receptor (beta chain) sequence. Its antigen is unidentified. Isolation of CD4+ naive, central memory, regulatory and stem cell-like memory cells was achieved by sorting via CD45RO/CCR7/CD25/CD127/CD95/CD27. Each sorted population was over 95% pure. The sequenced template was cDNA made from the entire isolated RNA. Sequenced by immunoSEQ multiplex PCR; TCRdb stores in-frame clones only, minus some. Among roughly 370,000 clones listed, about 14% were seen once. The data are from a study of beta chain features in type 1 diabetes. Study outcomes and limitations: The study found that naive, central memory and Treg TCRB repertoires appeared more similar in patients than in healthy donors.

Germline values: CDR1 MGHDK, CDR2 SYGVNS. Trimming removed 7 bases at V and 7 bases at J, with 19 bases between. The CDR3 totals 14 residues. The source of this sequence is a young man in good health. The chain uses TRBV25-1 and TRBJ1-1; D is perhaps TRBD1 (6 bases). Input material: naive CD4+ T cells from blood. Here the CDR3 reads CASTAGQFGGEAFF. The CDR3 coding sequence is TGTGCCAGCACGGCGGGACAATTTGGCGGTGAAGCTTTCTTT.